This T cell receptor (beta chain) was sequenced for a study of blood T cell repertoires in COVID-19. Participant age was about 18 to 89 years, and participants resided in roughly 24 US areas. V dropped 3 bases and J dropped 6; count of bases not matched to a gene: 5. The CDR3 has 14 amino acids. The germline V gene has CDR1 SGHTA and CDR2 FQGNSA. Assay: immunoSEQ multiplex PCR; the TCRdb copy retains only in-frame clones and omits some. This table holds more than 60,000 clones, roughly 91% found once. The TCR sequence derives from a woman in her 40s who had recovered from COVID-19. This chain connects TRBV7-2 to TRBJ1-5; 7 bases line up with TRBD1. Sequenced sample: PBMCs or T cells enriched from blood (not recorded which). CDR3 in amino acids: CASSLTGTGQPQHF. The CDR3 DNA sequence: TGTGCCAGCAGCTTGACAGGGACGGGTCAGCCCCAGCATTTT.